This passage covers 13 T cell receptor beta chains from one sample sequenced in a study of T cell responses to AZD1222 COVID-19 vaccine. The repertoire was sequenced with immunoSEQ multiplex PCR; TCRdb's copy has only in-frame clones and lacks some. The sample consists of around 200,000 clones, around 94% of them appearing once. The sequencing here drew on peripheral blood, taken 28 days after the second AZD1222 dose. These receptors were obtained from an adult who received the AZD1222 COVID-19 vaccine.

J is TRBJ1-1 and V is TRBV18, with TRBD1 as a possible D gene (5 bases). V gave up 1 base and J gave up 11 bases, with 11 bases separating them. CDR1 is KGHSH, CDR2 LQKENI, per germline. The CDR3 consists of 12 residues. This chain's CDR3 is CASSPRVGDAFF. DNA for the CDR3: TGTGCCAGCTCACCACGTGTAGGGGACGCTTTCTTT.

The rearrangement joins TRBV27 to TRBJ2-2; tentative D call: TRBD1 (7 bases). Trimming shortened V by 5 bases and J by 4 bases, and 29 bases separated the two germline ends. Per the germline V gene, CDR1 is MNHEY and CDR2 is SMNVEV (reference sequence). CDR3 length: 20 residues. CDR3 sequence reads: CASSDAGYRGERRATGELFF. DNA of the CDR3: TGTGCCAGCAGTGACGCGGGGTACAGGGGTGAACGGCGGGCCACCGGGGAGCTGTTTTTT.

J is TRBJ2-6 and V is TRBV7-8; unclear D gene. V was pared by 2 bases and J by 3 bases, with 8 bases between. Per the germline V gene, CDR1 is SGHVS and CDR2 is FQNEAQ. There are 15 residues in the CDR3. The CDR3 DNA follows: TGTGCCAGCAGCTTAAACATACGTGGGGCCAACGTCCTGACTTTC. It translates to CASSLNIRGANVLTF.

The chain joins TRBV11-1 to TRBJ2-1; the D is unclear. The CDR3 extends over 13 amino acids. Trimming stripped 1 base from V and 7 bases from J, with 8 bases between. Per the germline V gene, CDR1 is SGHAT and CDR2 is FQDESV (reference sequence). This CDR3 is CASSLGHVNEQFF. In DNA form, the CDR3 reads TGTGCCAGCAGCTTAGGGCACGTTAATGAGCAGTTCTTC.

This chain connects TRBV3-1 (or the pseudogene TRBV3-2) to TRBJ2-6, with 7 bases that match TRBD2. This CDR3 comprises 20 residues. The J segment lost 0 bases and the V segment lost 4 bases, leaving 15 bases of the junction unmatched. Germline V lookup: CDR1 LGHDT, CDR2 YNNKEL (reference sequence). The CDR3 spells CASSRGGLTGKTSGANVLTF. In DNA form, the CDR3 reads TGTGCCAGCAGCCGGGGGGGACTAACAGGTAAAACCTCTGGGGCCAACGTCCTGACTTTC.

V and J are TRBV27 and TRBJ1-4; TRBD1 matches at 8 bases. Germline CDR1 MNHEY, CDR2 SMNVEV (reference sequence). This CDR3 is built from 14 residues. Trimming cost V 5 bases and J 8 bases; bases outside gene matches: 7. The CDR3 region is CASSTDRGTEKLFF. The CDR3 DNA is TGTGCCAGCAGTACCGACAGGGGAACGGAAAAACTGTTTTTT.

V and J are TRBV19 and TRBJ1-5; TRBD1 might be the D (5 bases). CDR3 length: 14 residues. V was pared by 0 bases and J by 6 bases, with 9 bases between. The germline V gene has CDR1 LNHDA and CDR2 SQIVND (reference sequence). The CDR3 nucleotides read TGTGCCAGTAGTATAGACAGGGTAGGTCAGCCCCAGCATTTT. This gives the protein CASSIDRVGQPQHF.

V usage is TRBV3-1 (or the pseudogene TRBV3-2) and J usage is TRBJ1-2; a weak D match, TRBD1 (5 bases). Germline-derived CDR1 and CDR2 are LGHDT and YNNKEL (reference sequence). The V and J ends lost 3 bases and 7 bases respectively, with 9 bases between them. The CDR3 loop spans 12 amino acids. CDR3 amino acids: CASSQLQGGYTF. CDR3 in DNA: TGTGCCAGCAGCCAGCTCCAGGGTGGCTACACCTTC.

The chain combines TRBV7-3 with TRBJ1-2; D is possibly TRBD1 (6 bases). The V end lost 2 bases, the J end lost 6 bases, and 10 bases lay between the germline ends. The germline V gene has CDR1 SGHTA and CDR2 FQGTGA. The length of the CDR3 is 13 residues. The CDR3 loop reads CASSLGSGDGYTF. The CDR3, as DNA: TGTGCCAGCAGCTTAGGGTCAGGGGATGGCTACACCTTC.

This chain links TRBV19 with TRBJ1-1, with D possibly TRBD1 on 5 matching bases. CDR3 length: 14 amino acids. V dropped 7 bases and J dropped 0 bases, with 12 bases sitting between them. Germline V gene sequence: CDR1 LNHDA, CDR2 SQIVND (reference sequence). This CDR3 is CASTRDRLNTEAFF. As DNA, the CDR3 is TGTGCCAGTACCCGGGACCGCCTGAACACTGAAGCTTTCTTT.

This chain uses TRBV19 with TRBJ2-2, with 8 bases identical to TRBD2. Germline V gives CDR1 LNHDA, CDR2 SQIVND (reference sequence). CDR3 length: 15 amino acids. Unmatched junction bases numbered 11, after V lost 9 bases and J lost 5 bases. The CDR3 is CASLRGGAQTGELFF. In DNA, the CDR3 is TGTGCCAGCCTCCGGGGGGGGGCGCAAACCGGGGAGCTGTTTTTT.

V gene TRBV18 combines with J gene TRBJ1-1; TRBD1 is a possible D gene (5 bases). CDR1 is KGHSH and CDR2 is LQKENI in the germline V gene. V lost 3 bases to trimming and J lost 4 bases, with 33 bases between them. The CDR3 is 21 amino acids. The CDR3 protein is CASSPPRVWGGNRLSSTEAFF. The CDR3 nucleotides are TGTGCCAGCTCACCTCCAAGGGTCTGGGGGGGTAACCGGTTGTCGAGCACTGAAGCTTTCTTT.

A single count supports this clone. The V call is TRBV9, the J call TRBJ2-5; D remains unclear. The CDR3 length is 14 residues. Germline loops: CDR1 SGDLS, CDR2 YYNGEE. V gave up 4 bases and J gave up 3 bases, with 13 bases separating them. The CDR3 reads CASSPGGRKETQYF. DNA of the CDR3: TGTGCCAGCAGCCCTGGCGGACGAAAAGAGACCCAGTACTTC.